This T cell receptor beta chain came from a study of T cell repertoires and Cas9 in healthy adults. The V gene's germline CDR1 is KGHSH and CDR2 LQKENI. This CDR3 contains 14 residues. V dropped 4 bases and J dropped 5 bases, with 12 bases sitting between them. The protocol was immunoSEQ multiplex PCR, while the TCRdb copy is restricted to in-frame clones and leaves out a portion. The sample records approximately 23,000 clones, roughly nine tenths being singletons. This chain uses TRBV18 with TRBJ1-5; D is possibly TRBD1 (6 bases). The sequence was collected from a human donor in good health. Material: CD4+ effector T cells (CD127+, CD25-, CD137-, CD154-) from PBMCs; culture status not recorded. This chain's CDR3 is CASSQNREDQPQHF. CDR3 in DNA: TGTGCCAGCTCACAAAACAGGGAAGATCAGCCCCAGCATTTT.